This T cell receptor (beta chain) was sequenced in a study of response to subunit inactivated influenza vaccine. Study results and caveats: The authors suggested that every seasonal influenza vaccination recruits few new T cells.

TCRdb re-called the RT-PCR reads through MiXCR, storing one row per CDR3 protein. The sample yields around 580,000 distinct CDR3 sequences, 13% to 15% seen once. The V end was cut by 9 bases, the J end by 0 bases, with 18 bases between. The length of the CDR3 is 17 residues. Germline CDR1 reads LNHNV; CDR2 reads YYDKDF (reference sequence). About this clonotype itself: Its matching antigen is unknown.

Sequencing was performed on PBMCs from blood, taken approximately 13 days after vaccination. The genes are TRBV15 and TRBJ2-6; D is unclear. This TCR derives from a man over 45 who received an inactivated influenza vaccine. The chain's CDR3 is CATSVVTLRSGANVLTF. CDR3 bases: TGTGCCACGTCGGTGGTTACTCTTCGCTCTGGGGCCAACGTCCTGACTTTC.